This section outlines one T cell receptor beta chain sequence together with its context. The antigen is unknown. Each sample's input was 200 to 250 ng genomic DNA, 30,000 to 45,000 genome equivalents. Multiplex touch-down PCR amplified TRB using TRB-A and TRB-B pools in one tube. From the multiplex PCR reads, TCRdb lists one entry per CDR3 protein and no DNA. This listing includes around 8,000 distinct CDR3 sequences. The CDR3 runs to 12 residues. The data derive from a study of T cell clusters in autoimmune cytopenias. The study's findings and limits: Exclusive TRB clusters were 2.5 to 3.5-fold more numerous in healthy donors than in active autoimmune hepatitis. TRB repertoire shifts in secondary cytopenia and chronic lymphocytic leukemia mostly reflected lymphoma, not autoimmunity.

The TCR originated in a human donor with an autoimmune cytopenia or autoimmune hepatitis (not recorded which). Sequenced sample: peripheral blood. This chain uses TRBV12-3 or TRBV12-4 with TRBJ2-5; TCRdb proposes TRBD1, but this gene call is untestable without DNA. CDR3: CASSFGGETQYF.